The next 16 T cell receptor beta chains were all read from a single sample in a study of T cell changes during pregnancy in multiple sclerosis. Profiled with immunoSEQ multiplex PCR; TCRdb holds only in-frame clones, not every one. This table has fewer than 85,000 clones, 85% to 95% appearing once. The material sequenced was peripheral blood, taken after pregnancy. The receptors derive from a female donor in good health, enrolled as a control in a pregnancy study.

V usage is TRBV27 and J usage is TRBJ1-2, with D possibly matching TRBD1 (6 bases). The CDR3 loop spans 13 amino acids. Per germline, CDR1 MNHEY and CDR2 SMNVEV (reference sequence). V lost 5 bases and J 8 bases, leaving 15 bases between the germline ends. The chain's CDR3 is CASSLRDTGGYTF. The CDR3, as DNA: TGTGCCAGCAGTCTCCGGGACACTGGAGGCTACACCTTC.

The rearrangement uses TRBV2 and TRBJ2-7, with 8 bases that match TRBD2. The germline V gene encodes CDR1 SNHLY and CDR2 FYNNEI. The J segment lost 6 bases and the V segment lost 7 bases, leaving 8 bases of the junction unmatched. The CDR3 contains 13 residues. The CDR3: CASTRRREGEQYF. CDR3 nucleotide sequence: TGTGCCAGCACCCGGAGACGGGAGGGCGAGCAGTACTTC.

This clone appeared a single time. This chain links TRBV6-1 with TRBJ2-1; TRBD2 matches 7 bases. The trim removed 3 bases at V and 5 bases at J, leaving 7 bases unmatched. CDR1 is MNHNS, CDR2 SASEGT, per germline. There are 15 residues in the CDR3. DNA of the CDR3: TGTGCCAGCAGTGACGTGGAGGCGGGAGACAATGAGCAGTTCTTC. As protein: CASSDVEAGDNEQFF.

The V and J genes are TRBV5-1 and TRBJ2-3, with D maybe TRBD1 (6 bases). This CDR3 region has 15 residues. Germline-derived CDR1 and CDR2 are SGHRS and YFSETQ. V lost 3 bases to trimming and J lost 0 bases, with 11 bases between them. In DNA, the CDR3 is TGCGCCAGCAGCTCGGGACAATCTAGCACAGATACGCAGTATTTT. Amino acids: CASSSGQSSTDTQYF.

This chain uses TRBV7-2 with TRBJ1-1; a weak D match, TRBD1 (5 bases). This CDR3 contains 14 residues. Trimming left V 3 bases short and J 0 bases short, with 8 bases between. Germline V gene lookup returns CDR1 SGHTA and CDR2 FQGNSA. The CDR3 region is CASSFQGLNTEAFF. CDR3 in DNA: TGTGCCAGCAGCTTTCAGGGCCTGAACACTGAAGCTTTCTTT.

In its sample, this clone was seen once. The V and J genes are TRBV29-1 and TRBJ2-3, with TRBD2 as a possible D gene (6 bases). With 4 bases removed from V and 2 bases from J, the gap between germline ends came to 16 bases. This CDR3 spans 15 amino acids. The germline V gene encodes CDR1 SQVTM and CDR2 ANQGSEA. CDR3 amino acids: CSVVGGTYYTDTQYF. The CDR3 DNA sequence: TGCAGCGTTGTCGGCGGGACTTACTACACAGATACGCAGTATTTT.

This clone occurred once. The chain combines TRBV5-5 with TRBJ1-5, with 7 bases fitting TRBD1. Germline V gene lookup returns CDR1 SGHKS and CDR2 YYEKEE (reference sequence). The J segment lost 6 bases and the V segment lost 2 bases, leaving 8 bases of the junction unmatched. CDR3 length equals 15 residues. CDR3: CASSLLTGTVQPQHF. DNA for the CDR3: TGTGCCAGCAGCTTACTGACAGGGACGGTTCAGCCCCAGCATTTT.

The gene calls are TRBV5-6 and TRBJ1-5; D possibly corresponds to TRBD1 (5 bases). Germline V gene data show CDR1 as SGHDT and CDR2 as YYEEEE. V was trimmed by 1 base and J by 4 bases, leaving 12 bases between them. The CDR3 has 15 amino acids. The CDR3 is CASSLYSGWNQPQHF. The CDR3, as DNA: TGTGCCAGCAGCTTGTATTCAGGGTGGAATCAGCCCCAGCATTTT.

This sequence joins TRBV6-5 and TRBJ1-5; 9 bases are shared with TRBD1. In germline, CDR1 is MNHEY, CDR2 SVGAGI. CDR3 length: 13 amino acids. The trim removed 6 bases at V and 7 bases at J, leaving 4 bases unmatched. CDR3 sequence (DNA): TGTGCCAGCAGCCGACAGGGGGACCAGCCCCAGCATTTT. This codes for CASSRQGDQPQHF.

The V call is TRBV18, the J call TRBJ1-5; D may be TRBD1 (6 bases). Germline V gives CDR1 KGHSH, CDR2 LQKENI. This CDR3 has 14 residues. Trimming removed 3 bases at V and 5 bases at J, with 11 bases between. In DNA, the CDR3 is TGTGCCAGCTCACCCGGGACAACCCATCAGCCCCAGCATTTT. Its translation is CASSPGTTHQPQHF.

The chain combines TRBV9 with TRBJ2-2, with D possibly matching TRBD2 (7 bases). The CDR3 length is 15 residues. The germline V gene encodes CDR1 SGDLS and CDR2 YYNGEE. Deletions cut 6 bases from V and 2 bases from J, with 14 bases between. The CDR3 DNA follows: TGTGCCAGCACTGAGGGGGGGGCCAACACCGGGGAGCTGTTTTTT. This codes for CASTEGGANTGELFF.

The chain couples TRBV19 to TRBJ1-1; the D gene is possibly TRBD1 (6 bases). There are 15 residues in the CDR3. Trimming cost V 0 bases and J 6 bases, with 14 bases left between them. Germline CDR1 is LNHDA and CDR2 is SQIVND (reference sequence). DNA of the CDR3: TGTGCCAGTAGTATAGATGTGTGGGGGCTAGCTGAAGCTTTCTTT. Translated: CASSIDVWGLAEAFF. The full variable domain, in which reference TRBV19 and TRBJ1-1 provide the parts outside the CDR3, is DGGITQSPKYLFRKEGQNVTLSCEQNLNHDAMYWYRQDPGQGLRLIYYSQIVNDFQKGDIAEGYSVSREKKESFPLTVTSAQKNPTAFYLCASSIDVWGLAEAFFGQGTRLTVV.

The CDR3 DNA is TGTGCCAGCTCATCAGGGTTAGATGAAAAACTGTTTTTT. This codes for CASSSGLDEKLFF. The V gene is TRBV6-1, the J gene TRBJ1-4, with D perhaps matching TRBD1 (5 bases). Deletions cut 8 bases from V and 6 bases from J, with 13 bases between. The CDR3 runs 13 residues. Germline V gene data show CDR1 as MNHNS and CDR2 as SASEGT.

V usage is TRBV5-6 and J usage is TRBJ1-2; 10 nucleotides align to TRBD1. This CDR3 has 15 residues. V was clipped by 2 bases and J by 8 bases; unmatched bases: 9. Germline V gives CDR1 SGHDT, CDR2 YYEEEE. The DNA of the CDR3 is TGTGCCAGCAGCTTATCAGACAGGGGGCCCTGGGGCTACACCTTC. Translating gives CASSLSDRGPWGYTF.

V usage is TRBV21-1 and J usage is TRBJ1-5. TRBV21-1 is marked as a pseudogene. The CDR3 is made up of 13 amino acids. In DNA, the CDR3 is TGTGCCAGCAGCAACTGCGGGGTGCAGCCCCAGCATTTT. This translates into CASSNCGVQPQHF.

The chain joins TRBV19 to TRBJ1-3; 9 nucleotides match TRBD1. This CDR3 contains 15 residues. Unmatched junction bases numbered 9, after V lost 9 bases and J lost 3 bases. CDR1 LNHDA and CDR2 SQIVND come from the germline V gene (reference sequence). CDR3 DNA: TGTGCCAGCCTGGACAGGGGAGGGATTGGAAACACCATATATTTT. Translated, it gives CASLDRGGIGNTIYF.